Shown below are 28 T cell receptor beta chains from a single sample sequenced in a study of OX40 agonist ivuxolimab in advanced cancers. Repertoires were generated with immunoSEQ multiplex PCR, while TCRdb's copy carries only in-frame clones and drops some. The sample consists of approximately 21,000 clones, roughly 82% of them appearing once. The specimen comprised CD4+ or CD8+ T cells sorted from blood, sampled in a trial of the OX40 agonist ivuxolimab. These receptors were collected from an adult with an advanced solid tumor such as melanoma, head and neck, liver or kidney cancer.

V gene TRBV6-1 combines with J gene TRBJ2-3; 9 positions agree with TRBD2. Trimming cost V 0 bases and J 4 bases; bases outside gene matches: 5. The CDR3 has 16 residues. CDR1 is MNHNS and CDR2 is SASEGT in the germline V gene. The CDR3 sequence: CASSEAAGGRADTQYF. Written as DNA, the CDR3 is TGTGCCAGCAGTGAAGCAGCGGGAGGAAGGGCAGATACGCAGTATTTT.

The sample holds a few counts of this clone. The V gene is TRBV29-1, the J gene TRBJ2-5; no clear D gene. Trimming took 5 bases from V and 5 from J, leaving 9 bases between them. Per germline, CDR1 SQVTM and CDR2 ANQGSEA. This CDR3 contains 11 residues. This chain's CDR3 is CSVYEWETQYF. CDR3 sequence (DNA): TGCAGCGTTTACGAATGGGAGACCCAGTACTTC.

This clone was seen only a few times. This chain links TRBV7-9 with TRBJ1-2, with 7 bases lining up with TRBD1. The J segment lost 8 bases and the V segment lost 4 bases, leaving 7 bases of the junction unmatched. CDR3 length equals 13 residues. Germline CDR1 and CDR2: SEHNR and FQNEAQ (reference sequence). The CDR3 DNA sequence: TGTGCCAGCAGCTCCGACAGGGTGAAAGGCTACACCTTC. Amino acid sequence: CASSSDRVKGYTF.

This sequence joins TRBV28 and TRBJ2-5, with 14 bases that match TRBD2. Germline CDR1 and CDR2: MDHEN and SYDVKM. V lost 4 bases, J lost 5 bases, and 15 bases stayed unmatched. The CDR3 is 19 residues long. The CDR3 nucleotides are TGTGCCAGCAGTTCCCCCCTCCTTAGGACTAGCGGGAGGAGGGAGACCCAGTACTTC. Translation gives CASSSPLLRTSGRRETQYF.

The chain joins TRBV9 to TRBJ2-7; no definite D call. The germline V and J ends were trimmed by 4 bases and 0 bases, with 11 bases remaining between them. There are 14 residues in the CDR3. The germline gives CDR1 SGDLS, CDR2 YYNGEE. CDR3 in DNA: TGTGCCAGCAGCCCGATCGTAAACTCCTACGAGCAGTACTTC. Protein sequence: CASSPIVNSYEQYF.

This rearrangement joins TRBV5-1 to TRBJ2-5; the match to TRBD1 covers 8 bases. Looked up from germline, CDR1 is SGHRS and CDR2 is YFSETQ. CDR3 size: 15 residues. Germline trimming cut 2 bases from V and 5 bases from J; bases unmatched to any gene: 8. The CDR3 spells CASSLSGQVSETQYF. The CDR3 nucleotides are TGCGCCAGCAGCTTATCGGGACAGGTTAGCGAGACCCAGTACTTC. The full variable domain, rest sourced from reference TRBV5-1 and TRBJ2-5, is KAGVTQTPRYLIKTRGQQVTLSCSPISGHRSVSWYQQTPGQGLQFLFEYFSETQRNKGNFPGRFSGRQFSNSRSEMNVSTLELGDSALYLCASSLSGQVSETQYFGPGTRLLVL.

CDR3 bases: TGTGCCAGCAGTCCATCCGGGACAGCAGACAATGAGCAGTTCTTC. Protein sequence: CASSPSGTADNEQFF. The J gene is TRBJ2-1, the V gene TRBV27; 7 bases align to TRBD1. Germline V gives CDR1 MNHEY, CDR2 SMNVEV (reference sequence). V was pared by 5 bases and J by 5 bases, with 9 bases of the junction left unmatched. This CDR3 has 15 amino acids.

This sequence joins TRBV11-2 and TRBJ2-2; TRBD2 matches 7 bases. Germline V lookup: CDR1 SGHAT, CDR2 FQNNGV. V shed 1 base, J shed 2 bases, and the junction held 4 bases outside the gene matches. CDR3 length: 16 amino acids. CDR3 bases: TGTGCCAGCAGCTTAGCGGCGGGACTAAACACCGGGGAGCTGTTTTTT. This translates into CASSLAAGLNTGELFF.

The chain combines TRBV6-4 with TRBJ2-1; D is perhaps TRBD1 (5 bases). Looked up from germline, CDR1 is MRHNA and CDR2 is SNTAGT. Trimming stripped 6 bases from V and 5 bases from J, with 11 bases between. This CDR3 contains 13 residues. The CDR3 bases are TGTGCCAGCAGGGACAAGAACCACAATGAGCAGTTCTTC. It specifies CASRDKNHNEQFF.

This rearrangement joins TRBV13 to TRBJ2-2; D perhaps matches TRBD1 (5 bases). Germline CDR1 PRHDT, CDR2 FYEKMQ (reference sequence). V was trimmed by 3 bases and J by 1 base, leaving 9 bases between them. The CDR3 covers 15 residues. CDR3 sequence (DNA): TGTGCCAGCAGCTTCTTGGACAAGAACACCGGGGAGCTGTTTTTT. Its protein product is CASSFLDKNTGELFF.

The chain is built from TRBV6-5 and TRBJ2-7; perhaps TRBD1 as D (6 bases). The CDR3 extends over 14 amino acids. Trimming shortened V by 4 bases and J by 0 bases, and 10 bases separated the two germline ends. Looked up from germline, CDR1 is MNHEY and CDR2 is SVGAGI. The CDR3 nucleotides read TGTGCCAGCAGTTCAGGGGCCAGCTCCTACGAGCAGTACTTC. Translated, it gives CASSSGASSYEQYF.

This chain connects TRBV27 to TRBJ1-5; D is ambiguous. The V end lost 5 bases, the J end lost 6 bases, and 17 bases lay between the germline ends. Per the germline V gene, CDR1 is MNHEY and CDR2 is SMNVEV (reference sequence). The CDR3 runs 15 residues. The CDR3 region is CASSPSAERGQPQHF. The CDR3 coding sequence is TGTGCCAGCAGTCCGTCAGCCGAGCGGGGTCAGCCCCAGCATTTT.

The chain combines TRBV15 with TRBJ2-7; no definite D call. Germline V CDR1 and CDR2: LNHNV, YYDKDF (reference sequence). The V end lost 4 bases, the J end lost 6 bases, and 25 bases lay between the germline ends. This CDR3 has 17 residues. The CDR3 region is CATSTSLGWATRGEQYF. The CDR3, as DNA: TGTGCCACCAGCACCTCCCTGGGGTGGGCTACTCGAGGCGAGCAGTACTTC.

The chain combines TRBV7-9 with TRBJ2-3; 14 nucleotides align to TRBD2. Losses at the gene ends were 5 bases for V and 5 bases for J; bases not matched to a gene: 3. Germline CDR1 SEHNR, CDR2 FQNEAQ (reference sequence). This CDR3 has 15 amino acids. Here the CDR3 reads CASSLGTSGRDTQYF. The CDR3 DNA is TGTGCCAGCAGCCTAGGGACTAGCGGGAGAGATACGCAGTATTTT.

The chain couples TRBV6-4 to TRBJ2-3; TRBD2 matches at 14 bases. The ends lost 8 bases at V and 6 bases at J; junction bases unmatched: 7. This CDR3 is built from 15 residues. Germline values: CDR1 MRHNA, CDR2 SNTAGT. CDR3 DNA: TGTGCCAGCTCCTCCGGGACTAGCGGGAGTGATACGCAGTATTTT. Translated: CASSSGTSGSDTQYF.

The chain uses TRBV30 and TRBJ2-7; D perhaps matches TRBD2 (5 bases). The germline gives CDR1 GTSNPN, CDR2 SVGIG (reference sequence). V lost 2 bases to trimming and J lost 4 bases, with 12 bases between them. The CDR3 has 13 amino acids. This CDR3 reads CAWSLAGGYEQYF. CDR3 nucleotides: TGTGCCTGGAGTTTGGCGGGCGGGTACGAGCAGTACTTC. Filled out from reference TRBV30 and TRBJ2-7, the complete variable domain reads SQTIHQWPATLVQPVGSPLSLECTVEGTSNPNLYWYRQAAGRGLQLLFYSVGIGQISSEVPQNLSASRPQDRQFILSSKKLLLSDSGFYLCAWSLAGGYEQYFGPGTRLTVT.

This chain uses TRBV9 with TRBJ2-3; 7 bases fit TRBD2. With V trimmed by 3 bases and J by 0 bases, 10 bases remained unmatched. This CDR3 has 17 residues. Germline-derived CDR1 and CDR2 are SGDLS and YYNGEE. The CDR3 nucleotides read TGTGCCAGCAGCGACCTTCGACTAGCCGGGAGCACAGATACGCAGTATTTT. Residues: CASSDLRLAGSTDTQYF.

This clone was seen only a few times. This chain links TRBV27 with TRBJ2-3, with 9 bases fitting TRBD1. Germline assignment: CDR1 MNHEY and CDR2 SMNVEV (reference sequence). The V segment lost 3 bases and the J segment 3 bases; nucleotides outside the gene matches: 4. The CDR3 contains 15 residues. CDR3 protein: CASSLADRGTDTQYF. In DNA form, the CDR3 reads TGTGCCAGCAGTTTGGCGGACAGGGGTACAGATACGCAGTATTTT.

The rearrangement uses TRBV28 and TRBJ1-5; perhaps TRBD1 as D (5 bases). Trimming left V 5 bases short and J 6 bases short, with 17 bases between. The CDR3 has 15 amino acids. Looked up from germline, CDR1 is MDHEN and CDR2 is SYDVKM. The CDR3: CASSPTIVRAQPQHF. The CDR3, as DNA: TGTGCCAGCAGTCCTACAATAGTCAGGGCTCAGCCCCAGCATTTT. Based on the CDR3 plus reference TRBV28 and TRBJ1-5, the full variable domain is DVKVTQSSRYLVKRTGEKVFLECVQDMDHENMFWYRQDPGLGLRLIYFSYDVKMKEKGDIPEGYSVSREKKERFSLILESASTNQTSMYLCASSPTIVRAQPQHFGDGTRLSIL.

CDR3 in amino acids: CASSFLGGVDQPQHF. The CDR3 coding sequence is TGTGCCAGCAGTTTTTTAGGGGGCGTGGATCAGCCCCAGCATTTT. The rearrangement joins TRBV28 to TRBJ1-5, with 7 bases matching TRBD1. The germline V gene has CDR1 MDHEN and CDR2 SYDVKM. Unmatched junction bases numbered 7, after V lost 3 bases and J lost 5 bases. CDR3 size: 15 residues.

The J gene is TRBJ1-5, the V gene TRBV4-1; D is ambiguous. Deletions cut 0 bases from V and 2 bases from J, with 14 bases between. The CDR3 sequence is 17 residues long. Germline V CDR1 and CDR2: MGHRA, YSYEKL. CDR3 in amino acids: CASSQEVLPGGNQPQHF. CDR3 DNA: TGCGCCAGCAGCCAAGAAGTCCTCCCCGGGGGCAATCAGCCCCAGCATTTT.

The chain recombines TRBV7-3 with TRBJ2-1; the D is unclear. Trimming stripped 2 bases from V and 7 bases from J, with 9 bases between. The V gene's germline CDR1 is SGHTA and CDR2 FQGTGA. This CDR3 is 13 amino acids long. CDR3 nucleotide sequence: TGTGCCAGCAGCTTATTCCGAAATAATGAGCAGTTCTTC. Protein product: CASSLFRNNEQFF.

Written as DNA, the CDR3 is TGTGCCAGCGATTACGGGGTAGCGGGAGCCTACGAGCAGTACTTC. The encoded protein is CASDYGVAGAYEQYF. The chain is built from TRBV6-6 and TRBJ2-7; 9 nucleotides align to TRBD2. Germline values: CDR1 MNHNY, CDR2 SVGAGI (reference sequence). This CDR3 has 15 residues. Unmatched junction bases numbered 10, after V lost 8 bases and J lost 2 bases.

This clone was detected only once. The CDR3 bases are TGTGCCAGCAGCTCCAAGGGCGGGTTCGGGTCCTACGAGCAGTACTTC. It is translated as CASSSKGGFGSYEQYF. The chain recombines TRBV13 with TRBJ2-7, with TRBD2 as a possible D gene (5 bases). The CDR3 extends over 16 amino acids. The germline V gene has CDR1 PRHDT and CDR2 FYEKMQ (reference sequence). Trimming removed 4 bases from V and 1 base from J, with 17 bases in between.

The chain couples TRBV5-6 to TRBJ2-1; 9 positions match TRBD1. After removal of 4 bases from V and 4 bases from J, the junction contained 12 bases not matched to a gene. The CDR3 covers 17 residues. The germline V gene has CDR1 SGHDT and CDR2 YYEEEE. The chain's CDR3 is CASSPGTGRVDYNEQFF. The CDR3 DNA is TGTGCCAGCAGCCCGGGGACAGGGAGGGTGGATTACAATGAGCAGTTCTTC.

This rearrangement joins TRBV27 to TRBJ2-7, with 10 nucleotides matching TRBD2. CDR3 size: 15 residues. The germline gives CDR1 MNHEY, CDR2 SMNVEV (reference sequence). V gave up 4 bases and J gave up 4 bases; unmatched junction bases: 7. CDR3 bases: TGTGCCAGCAGTTCCCTAGCGGGGGTTCTGTACGAGCAGTACTTC. It encodes CASSSLAGVLYEQYF.

The chain links TRBV30 to TRBJ1-4; D is unresolved. Looked up from germline, CDR1 is GTSNPN and CDR2 is SVGIG (reference sequence). V was cut by 3 bases and J by 8 bases, with 13 bases left in between. This CDR3 spans 13 amino acids. The CDR3 DNA reads TGTGCCTGGAGACCACGACCGGGGGAAAAACTGTTTTTT. It specifies CAWRPRPGEKLFF. Together with reference TRBV30 and TRBJ1-4, the CDR3 gives the full variable domain: SQTIHQWPATLVQPVGSPLSLECTVEGTSNPNLYWYRQAAGRGLQLLFYSVGIGQISSEVPQNLSASRPQDRQFILSSKKLLLSDSGFYLCAWRPRPGEKLFFGSGTQLSVL.

This chain joins TRBV2 and TRBJ1-1, with D perhaps matching TRBD1 (5 bases). This CDR3 spans 14 amino acids. The germline V gene encodes CDR1 SNHLY and CDR2 FYNNEI. V lost 7 bases and J lost 3, with 15 bases in between. The CDR3 loop reads CASIPSGGDTEAFF. Here the CDR3 DNA reads TGTGCCAGCATACCAAGCGGGGGGGACACTGAAGCTTTCTTT.